This T cell receptor (beta chain) was sequenced in a study of T cell clonotyping in hematopoietic cell transplantation. The repertoire was sequenced with immunoSEQ multiplex PCR; TCRdb's copy has only in-frame clones and lacks some. This sample has about 6,400 clones, with around 90% found just once. Concerning this clone: What it binds is not known.

Study results and limitations: Pathologically expanded recipient clonotypes increased progressively from day 30 to day 180 as diversity fell.

Per the germline V gene, CDR1 is GTSNPN and CDR2 is SVGIG (reference sequence). The CDR3 spans 13 residues. The V segment lost 5 bases and the J segment 8 bases; nucleotides outside the gene matches: 4. The clonotype originates from a male patient aged 35 to 55 who had an allogeneic stem cell transplant from an unrelated donor, so the T cells may come from the graft donor. Some clones in this sample may be carry-over from other donors' samples. This chain joins TRBV30 and TRBJ1-6; 9 bases match TRBD1. The source was peripheral blood mononuclear cells, collected 100 days after allogeneic stem cell transplant. The CDR3 DNA sequence: TGTGCCTGGGGGGGACAGGGTTATTCACCCCTCCACTTT. Amino acids: CAWGGQGYSPLHF.